In this sample, the clone carrying this TCR beta chain turned up many times. Its antigen is unidentified. Time point denoted: newly diagnosed GD, antithyroid drugs for less than 3 months. Isolated PBMC RNA provided the starting material for the TCR library. The data derive from a study of regulatory T cells in long-lasting Graves disease. Combining iRepertoire HTBI primers with Arm-PCR of CDR3 regions, the authors built TCR beta libraries. MiXCR, run by TCRdb on the multiplex PCR reads, gives a single entry per CDR3 protein. The sample includes 450,000 to 650,000 distinct CDR3 sequences, about 16% of them seen just once. The CDR3 loop spans 14 amino acids. V gave up 8 bases and J gave up 13 bases; unmatched junction bases: 16. Germline lookup yields CDR1 MNHEY and CDR2 SMNVEV (reference sequence). Study-wide findings and caveats: Persistent patients shared more public clonotypes (roughly 2,800) than new patients (nearly 1,000).

The same data also contributed to another study, on T cells in Graves' hyperthyroidism and ophthalmopathy.

The chain couples TRBV27 to TRBJ2-1; 8 positions agree with TRBD2. This clonotype originated in a woman aged 40 to 65 with Graves disease. The sequencing here drew on peripheral blood mononuclear cells (PBMCs), taken at new diagnosis, from a patient treated with antithyroid drugs. Here the CDR3 DNA reads TGTGCCAGCTCCACTAGCGGATTCCGAGACGGTCAGTTCTTC. Its protein is CASSTSGFRDGQFF.